Presented here are 20 T cell receptor beta chains from one specimen sequenced in a study of T cell repertoires in cytomegalovirus infection. These receptors are not linked to any known antigen. TCRdb re-analysed the reads in MiXCR, keeping a single row per CDR3 protein. The sample contains a few hundred thousand distinct CDR3 sequences, 25% to 35% of which appear only once. The sequences come from cultured PBMCs, collected from culture after CMV antigen stimulation. The receptors were sampled from a human donor in good health (CMV status not recorded). Some clones in this sample may be carry-over from other donors' samples.

This chain connects TRBV19 to TRBJ1-1, with TRBD1 matching 7 bases. The CDR3 contains 15 residues. After removal of 1 base from V and 4 bases from J, the junction contained 6 bases not matched to a gene. CDR1 and CDR2 from the germline V gene are LNHDA and SQIVND (reference sequence). CDR3 loop: CASSIVGQAGTEAFF. CDR3 sequence (DNA): TGTGCCAGTAGTATAGTCGGACAGGCTGGCACTGAAGCTTTCTTT.

There are a few counts of this clonotype. The chain combines TRBV4-1 with TRBJ2-7, with D hard to call. This CDR3 has 16 residues. The germline V and J ends were trimmed by 2 bases and 3 bases, with 17 bases remaining between them. From germline, CDR1 is MGHRA and CDR2 YSYEKL. CDR3 sequence: CASSQQHPRVDYEQYF. The CDR3 coding sequence is TGCGCCAGCAGCCAACAACACCCACGGGTCGACTACGAGCAGTACTTC.

The chain links TRBV10-3 to TRBJ2-7; 8 nucleotides agree with TRBD1. The CDR3 consists of 15 residues. V was pared by 10 bases and J by 0 bases, with 11 bases of the junction left unmatched. The V gene's germline CDR1 is ENHRY and CDR2 SYGVKD. The CDR3 DNA reads as TGTGCCACCATTTCCGGGACAGGAACCTCCTACGAGCAGTACGTC. Its protein is CATISGTGTSYEQYV.

The rearrangement joins TRBV7-8 to TRBJ2-7; 7 bases map to TRBD1. V lost 4 bases to trimming and J lost 0 bases; unmatched junction nucleotides: 18. Germline V lookup: CDR1 SGHVS, CDR2 FQNEAQ. This CDR3 has 19 residues. In DNA form, the CDR3 reads TGTGCCAGCAGCTCCCTCAAAGGGGGCAAAAATTCGCACTCCTACGAGCAGTACTTC. It specifies CASSSLKGGKNSHSYEQYF.

The chain is built from TRBV20-1 and TRBJ2-1; D gene uncertain. Per germline, CDR1 DFQATT and CDR2 SNEGSKA (reference sequence). This CDR3 is built from 13 residues. Trimming removed 3 bases at V and 5 bases at J, with 11 bases between. CDR3 coding DNA: TGCAGTGCTAGCTGGCTAAGGAACAATGAGCAGTTCTTC. Translated, it gives CSASWLRNNEQFF.

This clonotype was observed many times. This chain connects TRBV28 to TRBJ1-2; D is undetermined. This CDR3 comprises 15 residues. Trimming left V 9 bases short and J 2 bases short, with 19 bases between. The germline V gene has CDR1 MDHEN and CDR2 SYDVKM. DNA for the CDR3: TGTGCCAGTAGAAAGACGGACCGGGTCAACTATGGCTACACCTTC. Residues: CASRKTDRVNYGYTF.

In this sample, this clonotype turned up many times. The V call is TRBV28, the J call TRBJ2-1; D is possibly TRBD2 (5 bases). V lost 5 bases, J lost 2 bases, and 16 bases lay in between. There are 16 residues in the CDR3. Germline V gene data show CDR1 as MDHEN and CDR2 as SYDVKM. DNA for the CDR3: TGTGCCAGCAGTCAGAAGGACGGGGTGACCTACAATGAGCAGTTCTTC. It translates to CASSQKDGVTYNEQFF. Supplemented by reference TRBV28 and TRBJ2-1, the full variable domain reads DVKVTQSSRYLVKRTGEKVFLECVQDMDHENMFWYRQDPGLGLRLIYFSYDVKMKEKGDIPEGYSVSREKKERFSLILESASTNQTSMYLCASSQKDGVTYNEQFFGPGTRLTVL.

V gene TRBV4-2 combines with J gene TRBJ1-1; D not certain. There are 17 residues in the CDR3. Trimming cost V 4 bases and J 1 base, with 19 bases left between them. The germline V gene has CDR1 LGHNA and CDR2 YNFKEQ. The DNA of the CDR3 is TGTGCCAGCAGCCCCTCAACTCTTACCGACTCGAACACTGAAGCTTTCTTT. Translation: CASSPSTLTDSNTEAFF.

This clonotype was counted many times. This rearrangement joins TRBV7-2 to TRBJ1-2; D gene unclear. The CDR3 is 13 amino acids. The V gene lost 0 bases and the J gene lost 7 bases, with 9 bases spanning the gap. Germline V gives CDR1 SGHTA, CDR2 FQGNSA. The CDR3 protein is CASSLALPRGYTF. In DNA, the CDR3 is TGTGCCAGCAGCTTAGCGCTCCCCCGTGGCTACACCTTC.

This chain's CDR3 is CSARSRQVEKLFF. The CDR3 nucleotides are TGCAGTGCTCGATCTCGACAGGTCGAAAAACTGTTTTTT. This rearrangement joins TRBV20-1 to TRBJ1-4; D may be TRBD1 (6 bases). The CDR3 is 13 amino acids. Trimming pared 5 bases from V and 8 bases from J, leaving 15 bases between. Germline V CDR1 and CDR2: DFQATT, SNEGSKA (reference sequence).

There are a few counts of this clonotype. This sequence joins TRBV19 and TRBJ2-7, with D perhaps TRBD2 (6 bases). Per the germline V gene, CDR1 is LNHDA and CDR2 is SQIVND (reference sequence). The CDR3 is made up of 14 amino acids. With 10 bases removed from V and 2 bases from J, the gap between germline ends came to 18 bases. The CDR3 spells CATIQSGFPYEQYF. CDR3 sequence (DNA): TGTGCCACCATTCAAAGCGGGTTCCCCTACGAGCAGTACTTC.

The rearrangement links TRBV11-3 to TRBJ1-1; D gene ambiguous. Germline loops: CDR1 SGHNT, CDR2 YENEEA. The ends were cut back, 3 bases at V and 6 bases at J, with 2 bases in the middle. There are 10 residues in the CDR3. CDR3 sequence: CASSLPEAFF. Here the CDR3 DNA reads TGTGCCAGCAGCTTGCCTGAAGCTTTCTTT. Looking up the rest from reference TRBV11-3 and TRBJ1-1 gives the full variable domain: EAGVVQSPRYKIIEKKQPVAFWCNPISGHNTLYWYLQNLGQGPELLIRYENEEAVDDSQLPKDRFSAERLKGVDSTLKIQPAELGDSAVYLCASSLPEAFFGQGTRLTVV.

This clonotype was seen repeatedly, ten times or more. V is TRBV7-2 and J is TRBJ2-5, with TRBD2 identical over 7 bases. V lost 5 bases and J lost 5; bases outside the gene matches: 5. From germline, CDR1 is SGHTA and CDR2 FQGNSA. CDR3 length: 13 amino acids. The CDR3 loop is CASSRGVVETQYF. Written as DNA, the CDR3 is TGTGCCAGCAGCCGGGGGGTCGTGGAGACCCAGTACTTC.

The J gene is TRBJ2-7, the V gene TRBV7-9; 14 bases are shared with TRBD2. Germline V gives CDR1 SEHNR, CDR2 FQNEAQ (reference sequence). J gave up 3 bases and V 5 bases, and 18 bases lay outside the gene matches. The CDR3 covers 20 residues. As DNA, the CDR3 is TGTGCCAGCAGCCAAACGAATCGGGGCGCGGGACTAGCGGGAGTCTACGAGCAGTACTTC. Translated, it gives CASSQTNRGAGLAGVYEQYF.

The rearrangement joins TRBV19 to TRBJ1-1; D is unclear. This CDR3 has 13 amino acids. V was cut by 5 bases and J by 0 bases, with 7 bases left in between. Germline lookup yields CDR1 LNHDA and CDR2 SQIVND (reference sequence). CDR3 residues: CASSDNLNTEAFF. CDR3 sequence (DNA): TGTGCCAGTAGTGATAACTTGAACACTGAAGCTTTCTTT.

In this sample, this clonotype turned up a few times. This chain connects TRBV12-3 or TRBV12-4 to TRBJ2-5; 7 positions agree with TRBD2. The CDR3 has 14 amino acids. With 3 bases clipped from V and 6 bases from J, the junction kept 7 bases outside the gene matches. For the CDR3, the DNA is TGTGCCAGCAGTTTCGCGGGAGTTCTGAAGACCCAGTACTTC. Amino acids: CASSFAGVLKTQYF.

V is TRBV6-2 or TRBV6-3 and J is TRBJ2-1; 9 positions match TRBD1. Trimming took 6 bases from V and 7 from J; bases not matched to a gene: 10. The CDR3 covers 15 residues. The germline CDR1 and CDR2 sequences are MNHEY and SVGEGT. This chain's CDR3 is CASRNPGTGKNEQFF. For the CDR3, the DNA is TGTGCCAGCAGAAATCCCGGGACAGGGAAAAATGAGCAGTTCTTC.

This clonotype was observed a few times. V usage is TRBV6-5 and J usage is TRBJ2-5; 7 positions match TRBD1. The CDR3 loop spans 15 amino acids. Germline CDR1 MNHEY, CDR2 SVGAGI. Trimming removed 1 base from V and 5 bases from J; junction bases left unmatched: 7. CDR3 residues: CASSYYPGQTETQYF. CDR3 coding DNA: TGTGCCAGCAGTTACTATCCGGGACAGACGGAGACCCAGTACTTC.

This clonotype was seen ten or more times. The chain employs TRBV7-2 and TRBJ1-6, with a possible D match to TRBD1 (6 bases). Germline CDR1 is SGHTA and CDR2 is FQGNSA. This CDR3 is 15 amino acids long. V dropped 2 bases and J dropped 7 bases, with 12 bases sitting between them. CDR3 DNA sequence: TGTGCCAGCAGCTTATCCACAGGGCGCAATTCACCCCTCCACTTT. Translation gives CASSLSTGRNSPLHF.

The table lists this clonotype with many counts. The gene calls are TRBV11-2 and TRBJ2-1; 10 nucleotides align to TRBD2. CDR3 length equals 16 residues. Germline CDR1 is SGHAT and CDR2 is FQNNGV. The J segment lost 5 bases and the V segment lost 4 bases, leaving 8 bases of the junction unmatched. The CDR3 region has the DNA TGTGCCAGCAGCTCCGCTTGGACTAGCGGACACAATGAGCAGTTCTTC. Encoded protein: CASSSAWTSGHNEQFF.